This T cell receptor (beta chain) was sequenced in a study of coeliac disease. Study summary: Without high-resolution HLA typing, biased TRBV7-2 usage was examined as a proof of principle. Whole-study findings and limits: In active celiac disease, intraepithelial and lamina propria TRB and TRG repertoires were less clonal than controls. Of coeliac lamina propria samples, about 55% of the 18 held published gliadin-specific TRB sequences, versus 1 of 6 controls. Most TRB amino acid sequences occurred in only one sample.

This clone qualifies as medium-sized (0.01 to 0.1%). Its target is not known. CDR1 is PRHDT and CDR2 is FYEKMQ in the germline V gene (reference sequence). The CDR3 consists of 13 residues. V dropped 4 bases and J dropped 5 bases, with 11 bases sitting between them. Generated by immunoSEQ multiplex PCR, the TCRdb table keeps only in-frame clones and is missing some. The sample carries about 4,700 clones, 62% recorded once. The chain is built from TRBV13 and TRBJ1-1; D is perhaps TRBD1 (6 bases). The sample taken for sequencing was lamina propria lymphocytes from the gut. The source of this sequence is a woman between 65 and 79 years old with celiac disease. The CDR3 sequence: CASSSDQGTEAFF. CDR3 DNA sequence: TGTGCCAGCAGCTCGGACCAGGGGACTGAAGCTTTCTTT.